The 27 T cell receptor beta chains listed next were all sequenced from one sample in a study of cytomegalovirus exposure and HLA in healthy donors. Both 60 Vbeta primers and 13 Jbeta primers went into the PCR. This table comes from immunoSEQ multiplex PCR, and its TCRdb copy is limited to in-frame clones, with some not included. The table lists about 130,000 clones, 80% of them singletons. The sequencing sample was made of PBMCs. All receptors come from a man aged 25 to 40 in good health and CMV-seronegative.

This clone was seen more than once but under ten times. CDR3 DNA sequence: TGTGCCACCAGCAGATACAGGTCTCGGAGCTCCTACGAGCAGTACTTC. Protein sequence: CATSRYRSRSSYEQYF. The chain couples TRBV15 to TRBJ2-7; D may be TRBD1 (5 bases). CDR1 is LNHNV and CDR2 is YYDKDF in the germline V gene (reference sequence). V lost 2 bases, J lost 0 bases, and 14 bases lay in between. The CDR3 is 16 residues long.

The chain couples TRBV10-3 to TRBJ2-3; 8 nucleotides align to TRBD2. CDR3 length equals 14 residues. Germline V gives CDR1 ENHRY, CDR2 SYGVKD. V lost 6 bases to trimming and J lost 8 bases; unmatched junction nucleotides: 10. The CDR3 here is CAIRGGSGSSTQYF. The CDR3 nucleotides are TGTGCCATCAGGGGAGGGAGCGGGAGTAGTACGCAGTATTTT.

The genes are TRBV5-1 and TRBJ1-1, with D perhaps matching TRBD1 (6 bases). V lost 4 bases and J lost 1, with 14 bases in between. The CDR3 covers 15 residues. The germline V gene has CDR1 SGHRS and CDR2 YFSETQ. The CDR3 is CASSPTGTSNTEAFF. CDR3 nucleotides: TGCGCCAGCAGCCCCACCGGGACATCGAACACTGAAGCTTTCTTT.

V and J are TRBV11-2 and TRBJ1-5, with D possibly TRBD1 on 6 matching bases. Germline values: CDR1 SGHAT, CDR2 FQNNGV. The CDR3 loop spans 15 amino acids. V dropped 0 bases and J dropped 4 bases, with 10 bases sitting between them. DNA for the CDR3: TGTGCCAGCAGCTTAGAGGGACAACAAAATCAGCCCCAGCATTTT. The encoded protein is CASSLEGQQNQPQHF.

This clone has a handful of counts. The chain recombines TRBV7-6 with TRBJ2-2; 9 bases are a match to TRBD1. This CDR3 is built from 15 residues. Germline CDR1 is SGHVS and CDR2 is FNYEAQ. Trimming took 5 bases from V and 3 from J; bases not matched to a gene: 4. The CDR3 DNA reads TGTGCCAGCAGCGCGGGACAGGGATACACCGGGGAGCTGTTTTTT. This encodes CASSAGQGYTGELFF.

V gene TRBV15 combines with J gene TRBJ1-1; 7 bases match TRBD1. The CDR3 totals 13 residues. V lost 3 bases and J lost 7; bases outside the gene matches: 5. Per the germline V gene, CDR1 is LNHNV and CDR2 is YYDKDF (reference sequence). The CDR3 region has the DNA TGTGCCACCAGCAGCAGGGGGTGGGGTGAAGCTTTCTTT. This sequence encodes CATSSRGWGEAFF.

The rearrangement uses TRBV28 and TRBJ1-5; D unresolved. The CDR3 is 14 residues long. Between the trimmed V and J ends, which lost 7 bases and 4 bases, there was a span of 14 bases. CDR1 MDHEN and CDR2 SYDVKM come from the germline V gene. The CDR3 loop is CASTPPRENQPQHF. CDR3 nucleotides: TGTGCCAGCACCCCGCCCCGGGAGAATCAGCCCCAGCATTTT.

V is TRBV19 and J is TRBJ2-5; D is ambiguous. Germline V gene sequence: CDR1 LNHDA, CDR2 SQIVND (reference sequence). V lost 5 bases and J lost 1, with 8 bases in between. The CDR3 length is 13 residues. The CDR3 sequence is CASSLRFQETQYF. CDR3 nucleotide sequence: TGTGCCAGTAGTTTGCGGTTCCAAGAGACCCAGTACTTC.

The chain joins TRBV28 to TRBJ2-7, with a possible D match to TRBD1 (6 bases). Germline V CDR1 and CDR2: MDHEN, SYDVKM. This CDR3 is built from 16 residues. Trimming cost V 8 bases and J 2 bases, with 22 bases left between them. The CDR3 here is CASASQTAGDPYEQYF. Written as DNA, the CDR3 is TGTGCCAGCGCATCACAGACGGCAGGGGACCCCTACGAGCAGTACTTC.

The J gene is TRBJ2-1, the V gene TRBV9; 8 positions match TRBD2. The CDR3 totals 14 residues. Germline-derived CDR1 and CDR2 are SGDLS and YYNGEE. Trimming removed 7 bases from V and 0 bases from J; junction bases left unmatched: 3. The CDR3 loop is CASGRGASYNEQFF. CDR3 coding DNA: TGTGCCAGCGGGCGGGGGGCCTCCTACAATGAGCAGTTCTTC.

The V and J genes are TRBV7-9 and TRBJ2-1; the D gene is possibly TRBD2 (6 bases). This CDR3 has 15 amino acids. Between the trimmed V and J ends, which lost 7 bases and 0 bases, there was a span of 13 bases. In germline, CDR1 is SEHNR, CDR2 FQNEAQ (reference sequence). CDR3 coding DNA: TGTGCCAGCACCGGGCGGGATTTCTCCTACAATGAGCAGTTCTTC. Translating it yields CASTGRDFSYNEQFF.

This chain uses TRBV21-1 with TRBJ2-7; whether TRBD1, the table's D call, matches the DNA was not checked. TRBV21-1 is designated a pseudogene. This CDR3 has 12 amino acids. CDR3 bases: TGTGCCAGCAGCACCCGTACAGACGAGCAGTACTTC. This translates into CASSTRTDEQYF.

This chain joins TRBV27 and TRBJ1-5; no definite D call. Germline-derived CDR1 and CDR2 are MNHEY and SMNVEV (reference sequence). With 6 bases removed from V and 3 bases from J, the gap between germline ends came to 18 bases. The CDR3 spans 16 residues. The CDR3 DNA reads as TGTGCCAGCAGCCTTAGTGTACAGCCTAACAATCAGCCCCAGCATTTT. Its translation: CASSLSVQPNNQPQHF.

The chain carries TRBV19 and TRBJ2-7; TRBD1 is a possible D gene (6 bases). Trimming left V 5 bases short and J 1 base short, with 12 bases between. In germline, CDR1 is LNHDA, CDR2 SQIVND (reference sequence). CDR3 length: 14 residues. The CDR3 reads CASSPGTPSYEQYF. Written as DNA, the CDR3 is TGTGCCAGTAGTCCCGGGACACCTTCCTACGAGCAGTACTTC.

The chain joins TRBV7-9 to TRBJ2-7; 9 positions match TRBD1. The V segment lost 4 bases and the J segment 1 base; nucleotides outside the gene matches: 5. CDR3 size: 15 residues. Per the germline V gene, CDR1 is SEHNR and CDR2 is FQNEAQ (reference sequence). Written as DNA, the CDR3 is TGTGCCAGCAGCTCAGACAGGGGGGCGTCCTACGAGCAGTACTTC. Translating it yields CASSSDRGASYEQYF.

This CDR3 reads CASSPREGWTEAFF. The CDR3 coding sequence is TGTGCCAGCAGCCCACGAGAGGGATGGACTGAAGCTTTCTTT. The chain couples TRBV11-2 to TRBJ1-1; no clear D. The ends were cut back, 5 bases at V and 5 bases at J, with 15 bases in the middle. Looked up from germline, CDR1 is SGHAT and CDR2 is FQNNGV. CDR3 length equals 14 residues.

The rearrangement links TRBV10-3 to TRBJ1-1; D gene ambiguous. Trimming pared 7 bases from V and 0 bases from J, leaving 9 bases between. Germline assignment: CDR1 ENHRY and CDR2 SYGVKD. The length of the CDR3 is 13 residues. The CDR3 region has the DNA TGTGCCATCACACGCGGCATGAACACTGAAGCTTTCTTT. Amino acid sequence: CAITRGMNTEAFF.

The rearrangement joins TRBV6-5 to TRBJ2-3, with 7 bases lining up with TRBD2. CDR1 and CDR2 (germline): MNHEY, SVGAGI. The CDR3 totals 16 residues. V trimming: 2 bases; J trimming: 3 bases; junction bases outside the gene matches: 8. The CDR3 protein is CASSYTSQGGTDTQYF. CDR3 DNA sequence: TGTGCCAGCAGTTACACTAGTCAGGGAGGGACAGATACGCAGTATTTT.

This clone has a single count. Without the conserved terminal phenylalanine or tryptophan, this CDR3 likely stems from a read error. The V gene is TRBV29-1, the J gene TRBJ2-7; TRBD1 might be the D (5 bases). V gave up 2 bases and J gave up 4 bases, with 15 bases separating them. Germline V lookup: CDR1 SQVTM, CDR2 ANQGSEA. This CDR3 is built from 14 residues. The CDR3 loop is CSVERRGETYEQYL. CDR3 in DNA: TGCAGCGTTGAACGAAGGGGCGAAACGTACGAGCAGTACCTC.

This chain connects TRBV4-2 to TRBJ2-7; TRBD2 matches at 10 bases. Germline V gives CDR1 LGHNA, CDR2 YNFKEQ. The junction had 8 bases not matched to a gene; V was cut back by 1 base and J by 5 bases. The CDR3 loop spans 16 amino acids. CDR3 sequence (DNA): TGTGCCAGCAGCCAAGGGACGCTAGCGGGAGCGGACGAGCAGTACTTC. Translation gives CASSQGTLAGADEQYF.

This sequence joins TRBV30 and TRBJ2-1, with 7 bases fitting TRBD2. In germline, CDR1 is GTSNPN, CDR2 SVGIG (reference sequence). This CDR3 contains 13 residues. The J segment lost 8 bases and the V segment lost 4 bases, leaving 8 bases of the junction unmatched. The CDR3: CAWMGRESYEQFF. CDR3 DNA sequence: TGTGCCTGGATGGGGCGGGAGTCCTATGAGCAGTTCTTC. The variable domain in full, completed from reference TRBV30 and TRBJ2-1, reads SQTIHQWPATLVQPVGSPLSLECTVEGTSNPNLYWYRQAAGRGLQLLFYSVGIGQISSEVPQNLSASRPQDRQFILSSKKLLLSDSGFYLCAWMGRESYEQFFGPGTRLTVL.

The chain uses TRBV10-3 and TRBJ2-5, with 7 bases that match TRBD2. The CDR3 consists of 14 residues. With V trimmed by 6 bases and J by 4 bases, 8 bases remained unmatched. Germline V gene lookup returns CDR1 ENHRY and CDR2 SYGVKD. CDR3 region: CAIRAAGEGETQYF. As DNA, the CDR3 is TGTGCCATCAGGGCCGCGGGGGAGGGAGAGACCCAGTACTTC.

The chain joins TRBV5-1 to TRBJ2-1, with a possible D match to TRBD2 (6 bases). V lost 5 bases and J lost 4, with 13 bases in between. CDR3 length: 14 residues. Germline V gene data show CDR1 as SGHRS and CDR2 as YFSETQ. DNA of the CDR3: TGCGCCAGCAGGGGCCTAGCGAGTTACAATGAGCAGTTCTTC. Its protein is CASRGLASYNEQFF.

CDR3 coding DNA: TGTGCCAGCAGTCTACAGGTGGTCTATGGCTACACCTTC. The encoded protein is CASSLQVVYGYTF. This chain uses TRBV28 with TRBJ1-2; perhaps TRBD1 as D (5 bases). V was pared by 5 bases and J by 4 bases, with 11 bases between. The CDR3 runs 13 residues. The germline V gene has CDR1 MDHEN and CDR2 SYDVKM.

The DNA of the CDR3 is TGTGCCACTGGGAATCGGGGAAGACTAGAGTACTTC. As protein: CATGNRGRLEYF. The rearrangement links TRBV28 to TRBJ2-7, with a weak D call TRBD2 (6 bases). CDR3 length equals 12 residues. V was trimmed by 10 bases and J by 11 bases, leaving 21 bases between them. CDR1 is MDHEN and CDR2 is SYDVKM in the germline V gene. The variable domain in full, with the rest retrieved from reference TRBV28 and TRBJ2-7, is DVKVTQSSRYLVKRTGEKVFLECVQDMDHENMFWYRQDPGLGLRLIYFSYDVKMKEKGDIPEGYSVSREKKERFSLILESASTNQTSMYLCATGNRGRLEYFGPGTRLTVT.

V is TRBV28 and J is TRBJ2-3; D is perhaps TRBD2 (6 bases). CDR1 and CDR2 from the germline V gene are MDHEN and SYDVKM. The length of the CDR3 is 12 residues. The V end lost 6 bases, the J end lost 5 bases, and 9 bases lay between the germline ends. The CDR3 DNA follows: TGTGCCAGCAGACCCGGGAGAGATACGCAGTATTTT. It translates to CASRPGRDTQYF.

The chain recombines TRBV27 with TRBJ1-1, with TRBD1 matching 7 bases. The germline CDR1 and CDR2 sequences are MNHEY and SMNVEV (reference sequence). The CDR3 sequence is 14 residues long. V shed 6 bases, J shed 6 bases, and the junction held 10 bases outside the gene matches. DNA for the CDR3: TGTGCCAGCAGGGCACAGGGGCGAAGCGCTGAAGCTTTCTTT. Translated, it gives CASRAQGRSAEAFF.